This entry is about one T cell receptor beta chain. No antigen is known for it. Some second doses came at about 4 weeks and others at about 12 weeks; these were pooled. Profiling relied on immunoSEQ multiplex PCR, and the TCRdb table lists in-frame clones only, not all of them. The sample consists of about 150,000 clones, roughly 91% of them appearing once. This sample stems from a study of T cell responses to AZD1222 COVID-19 vaccine. V dropped 4 bases and J dropped 8; count of bases not matched to a gene: 6. CDR3 length: 14 amino acids. Germline V gene data show CDR1 as SGDLS and CDR2 as YYNGEE. Overall study results and limits: Repertoires were sampled only after the peak T cell response. Baseline serostatus was positive in only a handful of AZD1222 recipients.

The sample was peripheral blood, taken 28 days after the second AZD1222 dose. The V and J genes are TRBV9 and TRBJ1-6; 7 bases line up with TRBD1. This clonotype was obtained from an adult who received the AZD1222 COVID-19 vaccine. The CDR3: CASSRGTEDSPLHF. In DNA, the CDR3 is TGTGCCAGCAGCCGAGGGACAGAAGATTCACCCCTCCACTTT.